This TCR beta chain was captured in a study of blood T cell repertoires in COVID-19. For the study at large: The United States, Italy and Spain were the sources of the acute and convalescent COVID-19 samples.

The V segment lost 6 bases and the J segment 4 bases; nucleotides outside the gene matches: 7. CDR3 length: 15 amino acids. The V gene's germline CDR1 is LNHDA and CDR2 SQIVND (reference sequence). Those who participated ranged in age from about 18 to 89 years and resided in about two dozen US areas. Before being deemed recovered, Cohort 3 donors had two negative PCRs, clearance, or symptom resolution. In the source study's methods: Estimation of nucleated cell counts relied on the amplification of reference gene primers. Assay used: immunoSEQ multiplex PCR; TCRdb lists only in-frame clones, some missing. V and J calls and clone size are given by that table; D and trimming were obtained from the DNA. The sample includes 200,000 to 250,000 clones, 82% of them seen just once.

The gene calls are TRBV19 and TRBJ1-3; 9 bases fit TRBD1. This TCR was sampled from a woman aged 60-75 years who had recovered from COVID-19. The specimen sequenced was PBMCs or T cells enriched from blood (not recorded which). CDR3 nucleotide sequence: TGTGCCAGTAGGAGGACAGGGGATTCGGGAAACACCATATATTTT. This translates into CASRRTGDSGNTIYF.